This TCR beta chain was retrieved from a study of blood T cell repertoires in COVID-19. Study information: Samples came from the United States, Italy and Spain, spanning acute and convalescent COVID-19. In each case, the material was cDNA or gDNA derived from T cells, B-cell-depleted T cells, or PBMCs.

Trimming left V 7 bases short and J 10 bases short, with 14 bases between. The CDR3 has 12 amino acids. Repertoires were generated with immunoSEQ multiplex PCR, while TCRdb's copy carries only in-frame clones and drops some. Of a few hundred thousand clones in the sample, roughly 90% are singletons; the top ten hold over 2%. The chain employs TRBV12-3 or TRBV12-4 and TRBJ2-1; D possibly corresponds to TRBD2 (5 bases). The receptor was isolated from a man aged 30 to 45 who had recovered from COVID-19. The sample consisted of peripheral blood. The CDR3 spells CASTRTRHEQFF. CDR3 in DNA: TGTGCCAGCACCCGAACTAGACACGAGCAGTTCTTC.